This TCR beta chain was identified during a study of shared clonotypes between healthy human individuals. Study-wide results and caveats: For sorted subsets, rarefaction showed incomplete sequencing despite large depth.

CD4+ cells underwent separation, giving CD45RA+ naive and CD45RA-negative memory subsets. A remark on this clone: Its target is not known.

Deep-level running was used for the assay. Data came from immunoSEQ multiplex PCR; TCRdb stores just in-frame clones and leaves some out. The sample has more than 2 million clones; approximately 95% are singletons. Germline-derived CDR1 and CDR2 are WSHSY and SAAADI. The V and J ends lost 5 bases and 3 bases respectively, with 11 bases between them. This CDR3 has 14 amino acids. This receptor was identified in a man aged 18 to 30 in good health. The source material was naive CD4+ T cells sorted from blood. The subset: CD45RA+ positively selected. The chain has TRBV10-2 and TRBJ1-5, with D possibly matching TRBD1 (5 bases). The CDR3 bases are TGCGCCAGCAGTCCAGGGTGGGACAATCAGCCCCAGCATTTT. This sequence encodes CASSPGWDNQPQHF.